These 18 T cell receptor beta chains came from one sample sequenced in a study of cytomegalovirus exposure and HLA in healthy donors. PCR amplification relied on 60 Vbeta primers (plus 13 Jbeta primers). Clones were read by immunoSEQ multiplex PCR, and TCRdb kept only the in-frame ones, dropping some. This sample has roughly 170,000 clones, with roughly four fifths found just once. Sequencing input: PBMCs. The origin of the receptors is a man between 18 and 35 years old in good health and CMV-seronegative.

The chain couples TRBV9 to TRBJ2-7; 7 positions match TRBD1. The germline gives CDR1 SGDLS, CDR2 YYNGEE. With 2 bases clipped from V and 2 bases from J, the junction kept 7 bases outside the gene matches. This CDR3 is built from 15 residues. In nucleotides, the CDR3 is TGTGCCAGCAGCGTCGGACAGGACAAGCCCTACGAGCAGTACTTC. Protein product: CASSVGQDKPYEQYF.

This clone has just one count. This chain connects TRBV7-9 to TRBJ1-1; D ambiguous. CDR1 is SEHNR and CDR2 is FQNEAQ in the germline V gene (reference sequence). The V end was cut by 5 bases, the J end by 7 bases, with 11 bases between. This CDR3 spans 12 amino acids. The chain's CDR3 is CASSRAGNEAFF. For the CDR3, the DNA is TGTGCCAGCAGCCGGGCCGGGAATGAAGCTTTCTTT.

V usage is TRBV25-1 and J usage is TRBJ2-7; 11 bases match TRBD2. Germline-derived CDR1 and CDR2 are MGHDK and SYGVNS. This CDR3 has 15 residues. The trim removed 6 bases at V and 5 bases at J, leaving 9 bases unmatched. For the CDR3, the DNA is TGTGCCAGCAGCCTAAGACTAGCGGGACTAGACGAGCAGTACTTC. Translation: CASSLRLAGLDEQYF.

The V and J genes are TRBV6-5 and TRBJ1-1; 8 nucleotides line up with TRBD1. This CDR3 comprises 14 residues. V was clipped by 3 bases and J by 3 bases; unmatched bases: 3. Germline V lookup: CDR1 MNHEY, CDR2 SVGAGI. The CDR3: CASSYYRGYTEAFF. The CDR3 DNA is TGTGCCAGCAGTTATTACAGGGGGTACACTGAAGCTTTCTTT.

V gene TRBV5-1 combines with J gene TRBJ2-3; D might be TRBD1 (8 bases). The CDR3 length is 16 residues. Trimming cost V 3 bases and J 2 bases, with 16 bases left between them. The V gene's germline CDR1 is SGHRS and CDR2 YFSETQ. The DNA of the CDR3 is TGCGCCAGCAGCTACACAGGGGGGGTACACACAGATACGCAGTATTTT. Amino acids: CASSYTGGVHTDTQYF.

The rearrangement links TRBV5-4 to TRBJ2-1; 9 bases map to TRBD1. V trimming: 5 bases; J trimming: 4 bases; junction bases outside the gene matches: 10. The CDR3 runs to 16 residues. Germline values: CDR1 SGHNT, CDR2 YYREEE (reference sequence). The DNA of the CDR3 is TGTGCCAGCAGTCGCAACGGGGACAGGGTTTACAATGAGCAGTTCTTC. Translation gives CASSRNGDRVYNEQFF.

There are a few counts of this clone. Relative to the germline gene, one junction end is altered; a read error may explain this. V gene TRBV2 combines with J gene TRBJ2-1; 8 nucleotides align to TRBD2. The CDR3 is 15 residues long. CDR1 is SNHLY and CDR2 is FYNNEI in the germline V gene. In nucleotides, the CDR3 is TGTGCCAGCAGTCAAGCGGGAGTTTTTGCTGGTGAGCAGTTCTTC. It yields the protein CASSQAGVFAGEQFF.

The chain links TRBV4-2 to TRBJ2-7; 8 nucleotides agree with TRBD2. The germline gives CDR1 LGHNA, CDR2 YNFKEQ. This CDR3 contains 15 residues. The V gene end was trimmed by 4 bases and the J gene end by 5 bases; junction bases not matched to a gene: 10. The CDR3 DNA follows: TGTGCCAGCAGCCTCCGTGGGACTAGTGTCGACGAGCAGTACTTC. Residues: CASSLRGTSVDEQYF.

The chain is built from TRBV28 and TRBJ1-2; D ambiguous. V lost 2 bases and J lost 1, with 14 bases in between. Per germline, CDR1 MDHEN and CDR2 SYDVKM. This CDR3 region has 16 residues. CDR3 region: CASSLDSHVLNYGYTF. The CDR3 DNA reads TGTGCCAGCAGTTTAGACTCCCACGTCCTTAACTATGGCTACACCTTC.

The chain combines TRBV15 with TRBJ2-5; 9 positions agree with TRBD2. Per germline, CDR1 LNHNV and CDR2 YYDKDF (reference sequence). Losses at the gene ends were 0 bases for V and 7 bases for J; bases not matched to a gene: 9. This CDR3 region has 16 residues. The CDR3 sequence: CATSREVAGAPSTQYF. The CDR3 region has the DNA TGTGCCACCAGCAGAGAGGTAGCGGGGGCCCCGTCGACCCAGTACTTC.

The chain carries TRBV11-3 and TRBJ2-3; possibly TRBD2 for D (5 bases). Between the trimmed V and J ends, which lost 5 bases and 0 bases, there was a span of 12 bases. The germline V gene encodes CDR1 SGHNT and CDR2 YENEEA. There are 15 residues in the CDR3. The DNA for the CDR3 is TGTGCCAGCAGCCCCCGAGCGGTGAGCACAGATACGCAGTATTTT. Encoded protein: CASSPRAVSTDTQYF.

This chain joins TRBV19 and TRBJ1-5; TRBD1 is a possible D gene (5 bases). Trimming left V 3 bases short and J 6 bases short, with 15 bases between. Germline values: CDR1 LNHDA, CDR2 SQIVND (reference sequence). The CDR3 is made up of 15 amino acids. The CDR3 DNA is TGTGCCAGTAGTATGCCCAGGGTGGGTTCTCAGCCCCAGCATTTT. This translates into CASSMPRVGSQPQHF.

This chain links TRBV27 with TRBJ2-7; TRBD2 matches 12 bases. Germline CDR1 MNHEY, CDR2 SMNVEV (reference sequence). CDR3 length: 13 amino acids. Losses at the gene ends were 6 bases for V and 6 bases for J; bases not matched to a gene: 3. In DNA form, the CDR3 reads TGTGCCAGCAGCTCGGGACTAGCGGGCGAGCAGTACTTC. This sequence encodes CASSSGLAGEQYF.

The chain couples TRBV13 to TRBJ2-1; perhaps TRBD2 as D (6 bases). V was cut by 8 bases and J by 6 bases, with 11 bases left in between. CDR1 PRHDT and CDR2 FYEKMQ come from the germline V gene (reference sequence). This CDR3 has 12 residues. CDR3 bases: TGTGCCAGCGGCACTAGCAGCAATGAGCAGTTCTTC. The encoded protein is CASGTSSNEQFF. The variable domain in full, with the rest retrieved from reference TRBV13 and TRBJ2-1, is AAGVIQSPRHLIKEKRETATLKCYPIPRHDTVYWYQQGPGQDPQFLISFYEKMQSDKGSIPDRFSAQQFSDYHSELNMSSLELGDSALYFCASGTSSNEQFFGPGTRLTVL.

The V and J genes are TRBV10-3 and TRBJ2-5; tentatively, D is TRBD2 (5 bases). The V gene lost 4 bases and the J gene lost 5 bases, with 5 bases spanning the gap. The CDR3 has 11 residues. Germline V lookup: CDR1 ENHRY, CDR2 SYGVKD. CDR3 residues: CAISVAETQYF. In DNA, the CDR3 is TGTGCCATCAGTGTAGCGGAGACCCAGTACTTC.

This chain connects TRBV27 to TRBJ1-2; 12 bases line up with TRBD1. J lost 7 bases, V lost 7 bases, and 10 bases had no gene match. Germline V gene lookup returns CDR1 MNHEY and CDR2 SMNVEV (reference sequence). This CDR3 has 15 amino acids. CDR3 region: CASKLGTGGSGGYTF. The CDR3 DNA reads TGTGCCAGCAAGCTCGGGACAGGGGGCTCTGGTGGCTACACCTTC.

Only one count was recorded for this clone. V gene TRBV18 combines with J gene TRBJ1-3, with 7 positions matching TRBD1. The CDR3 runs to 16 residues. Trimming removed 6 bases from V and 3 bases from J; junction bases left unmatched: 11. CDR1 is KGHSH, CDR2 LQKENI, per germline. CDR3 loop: CASSPVQGVHGNTIYF. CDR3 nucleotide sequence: TGTGCCAGCTCCCCCGTTCAGGGGGTACATGGAAACACCATATATTTT.

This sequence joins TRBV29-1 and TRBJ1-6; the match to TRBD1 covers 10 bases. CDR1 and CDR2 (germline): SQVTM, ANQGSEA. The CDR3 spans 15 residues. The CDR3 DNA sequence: TGCATGCGCCGTGACAGGGGGCATCTTAATTCACCCCTCCACTTT. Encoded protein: CMRRDRGHLNSPLHF.